This TCR beta chain derives from a study of blood T cell repertoires in COVID-19. Overall study context: COVID-19 samples collected from the United States, Italy and Spain covered acute and convalescent phases.

Authors' analysis steps: The assay estimated nucleated cells by amplifying reference gene primers. Libraries were prepared by immunoSEQ multiplex PCR; TCRdb keeps only in-frame clonotypes and omits some of them. The V and J calls and clone size were taken over from that table, and D and trimming were inferred from the DNA. The sample lists 50,000 to 60,000 clones; 90% to 95% were seen once. The germline V gene has CDR1 LNHDA and CDR2 SQIVND (reference sequence). The junction had 11 bases not matched to a gene; V was cut back by 2 bases and J by 8 bases. The CDR3 is 17 residues long. This TCR was sampled from a woman over 75 with acute or convalescent COVID-19. The chain is built from TRBV19 and TRBJ2-4, with 11 bases that match TRBD2. The material sequenced was peripheral blood. The CDR3 is CASSILESSGRRDIQYF. CDR3 in DNA: TGTGCCAGTAGTATATTAGAGTCTAGCGGGAGGAGGGACATTCAGTACTTC. The whole variable domain, filled in from reference TRBV19 and TRBJ2-4, reads DGGITQSPKYLFRKEGQNVTLSCEQNLNHDAMYWYRQDPGQGLRLIYYSQIVNDFQKGDIAEGYSVSREKKESFPLTVTSAQKNPTAFYLCASSILESSGRRDIQYFGAGTRLSVL.